The 17 T cell receptor beta chains presented below share a single source sample, sequenced in a study of T cell repertoires in cytomegalovirus infection. For these receptors, no antigen is known. A single record per CDR3 protein comes from TCRdb applying MiXCR to the reads. The sample contains 380,000 or so distinct CDR3 sequences, about 35% of which appear only once. This specimen consisted of cultured PBMCs, obtained from culture after CMV antigen stimulation. These receptors all stem from a human donor in good health (CMV status not recorded). Some clones in this sample may be carry-over from other donors' samples.

The V gene is TRBV7-8, the J gene TRBJ1-2, with 7 bases aligning to TRBD1. This CDR3 has 14 amino acids. Germline CDR1 and CDR2: SGHVS and FQNEAQ. The trim removed 4 bases at V and 6 bases at J, leaving 8 bases unmatched. The CDR3 loop is CASSSPRDRNGYTF. The CDR3 DNA reads TGTGCCAGCAGCTCACCACGGGACAGAAATGGCTACACCTTC.

This clonotype was recorded many times. The rearrangement joins TRBV7-2 to TRBJ1-3; D perhaps matches TRBD1 (5 bases). The V gene's germline CDR1 is SGHTA and CDR2 FQGNSA. The ends were cut back, 8 bases at V and 0 bases at J, with 11 bases in the middle. This CDR3 region has 14 residues. CDR3 sequence: CASGTDGSGNTIYF. DNA of the CDR3: TGTGCCAGCGGGACTGACGGCTCTGGAAACACCATATATTTT.

The V and J genes are TRBV4-1 and TRBJ2-7, with 13 nucleotides matching TRBD2. V shed 1 base, J shed 6 bases, and the junction held 3 bases outside the gene matches. The CDR3 loop spans 15 amino acids. Germline V gene lookup returns CDR1 MGHRA and CDR2 YSYEKL. Written as DNA, the CDR3 is TGCGCCAGCAGCCAAGTGTGGACTAGCGGGAGCGAGCAGTACGTC. It is translated as CASSQVWTSGSEQYV.

This clonotype was found many times. The rearrangement uses TRBV20-1 and TRBJ2-5; D gene unclear. The CDR3 runs 12 residues. With 5 bases removed from V and 5 bases from J, the gap between germline ends came to 12 bases. Germline V CDR1 and CDR2: DFQATT, SNEGSKA (reference sequence). CDR3 sequence: CSAYQDPETQYF. The CDR3 DNA is TGCAGTGCTTATCAGGACCCGGAGACCCAGTACTTC.

This chain joins TRBV6-2 or TRBV6-3 and TRBJ1-1; 8 bases align to TRBD1. This CDR3 region has 13 residues. V trimming: 7 bases; J trimming: 5 bases; junction bases outside the gene matches: 6. Germline values: CDR1 MNHEY, CDR2 SVGEGT. CDR3 amino acids: CASNDRGKTEAFF. The CDR3 bases are TGTGCCAGCAATGACAGGGGAAAGACTGAAGCTTTCTTT.

This clonotype was counted between two and nine times. The chain combines TRBV19 with TRBJ1-1; 8 nucleotides line up with TRBD1. Germline V gene data show CDR1 as LNHDA and CDR2 as SQIVND (reference sequence). Trimming at V came to 7 bases and at J to 1 base, leaving 5 bases not matched to a gene. This CDR3 comprises 14 residues. CDR3 coding DNA: TGTGCCAGTACTCAGGGGGCAGCGAACACTGAAGCTTTCTTT. This codes for CASTQGAANTEAFF.

A few counts support this clonotype. This chain connects TRBV4-2 to TRBJ1-5; perhaps TRBD1 as D (5 bases). V dropped 5 bases and J dropped 4 bases, with 18 bases sitting between them. Germline lookup yields CDR1 LGHNA and CDR2 YNFKEQ. The CDR3 runs to 16 residues. The CDR3 DNA sequence: TGTGCCAGCAGCAACGTCGGGAGGGGATCAAATCAGCCCCAGCATTTT. This encodes CASSNVGRGSNQPQHF.

This clonotype has just one count. CDR3 sequence: CASSIISGPLGYTF. The CDR3 DNA is TGTGCCAGTAGTATAATCTCTGGGCCCTTGGGCTACACCTTC. The genes are TRBV19 and TRBJ1-2; D ambiguous. Looked up from germline, CDR1 is LNHDA and CDR2 is SQIVND (reference sequence). V was trimmed by 2 bases and J by 8 bases, leaving 15 bases between them. This CDR3 region has 14 residues.

A few counts support this clonotype. The V gene is TRBV12-3 or TRBV12-4, the J gene TRBJ2-1; 15 bases line up with TRBD2. CDR3 size: 15 residues. V trimming: 6 bases; J trimming: 9 bases; junction bases outside the gene matches: 6. CDR3 nucleotide sequence: TGTGCCAGCAGCCCTGGACTAGCGGGAGGGGCTGAGCAGTTCTTC. This codes for CASSPGLAGGAEQFF.

This clonotype came up a few times. The J gene is TRBJ2-7, the V gene TRBV12-3 or TRBV12-4; 7 bases are shared with TRBD2. This CDR3 has 13 amino acids. V shed 6 bases and J 6 bases; nucleotides not matched to a gene: 8. Here the CDR3 DNA reads TGTGCCAGCAGAAAAGCGGGAAGTGGCGAGCAGTACGTC. Its translation: CASRKAGSGEQYV.

V gene TRBV7-8 combines with J gene TRBJ2-5; 8 bases are shared with TRBD1. Germline CDR1 reads SGHVS; CDR2 reads FQNEAQ. CDR3 length: 13 amino acids. After removal of 11 bases from V and 7 bases from J, the junction contained 12 bases not matched to a gene. The CDR3 nucleotides read TGTGCCGTAGACAGGGGAGCTAGGGGGACCCAGTACTTC. It encodes CAVDRGARGTQYF.

The chain carries TRBV7-2 and TRBJ2-2; D gene ambiguous. The V end was cut by 2 bases, the J end by 5 bases, with 6 bases between. Germline values: CDR1 SGHTA, CDR2 FQGNSA. The CDR3 runs 13 residues. The DNA for the CDR3 is TGTGCCAGCAGCTTAAAGCGAACCGGGGAGCTGTTTTTT. This gives the protein CASSLKRTGELFF.

The CDR3 is CASRKNTGELFF. The DNA of the CDR3 is TGTGCCAGCAGGAAAAACACCGGGGAGCTGTTTTTT. The rearrangement uses TRBV27 and TRBJ2-2; no firm D call. CDR3 length equals 12 residues. Germline V lookup: CDR1 MNHEY, CDR2 SMNVEV (reference sequence). The V end was cut by 6 bases, the J end by 2 bases, with 4 bases between.

The CDR3 DNA sequence: TGTGCCAGCAGATCCTTAGCGGGAAGTTTGTTGGGCAATGAGCAGTTCTTC. It encodes CASRSLAGSLLGNEQFF. The chain recombines TRBV6-2 or TRBV6-3 with TRBJ2-1; the match to TRBD2 covers 8 bases. The CDR3 spans 17 residues. Per germline, CDR1 MNHEY and CDR2 SVGEGT. The V and J ends lost 6 bases and 6 bases, in that order; junction bases with no gene match: 16.

CDR3 sequence reads: CASSPTTTSGSTDEQYF. The CDR3 DNA sequence: TGTGCCAGCAGCCCCACTACGACTAGCGGGAGCACCGACGAGCAGTACTTC. V and J are TRBV7-9 and TRBJ2-7; 12 bases align to TRBD2. The CDR3 has 17 amino acids. Germline CDR1 reads SEHNR; CDR2 reads FQNEAQ (reference sequence). J was trimmed by 5 bases and V by 5 bases; bases with no gene match: 13. The entire variable domain, with the rest obtained from reference TRBV7-9 and TRBJ2-7, is as follows: DTGVSQNPRHKITKRGQNVTFRCDPISEHNRLYWYRQTLGQGPEFLTYFQNEAQLEKSRLLSDRFSAERPKGSFSTLEIQRTEQGDSAMYLCASSPTTTSGSTDEQYFGPGTRLTVT.

V is TRBV12-3 or TRBV12-4 and J is TRBJ2-2, with D maybe TRBD1 (6 bases). The V gene lost 1 base and the J gene lost 3 bases, with 15 bases spanning the gap. The CDR3 has 17 amino acids. This CDR3 is CASSLGGPTTDTGELFF. CDR3 nucleotides: TGTGCCAGCAGTTTAGGGGGGCCCACAACTGACACCGGGGAGCTGTTTTTT.

This clonotype appeared many times. The rearrangement uses TRBV7-6 and TRBJ1-3; tentatively, D is TRBD1 (6 bases). Germline-derived CDR1 and CDR2 are SGHVS and FNYEAQ. This CDR3 is built from 17 residues. Trimming took off 5 bases at V and 0 bases at J, with 17 bases between the two ends. The CDR3 loop is CASSDFLDRSSGNTIYF. CDR3 DNA: TGTGCCAGCAGCGACTTTTTGGACAGATCCTCTGGAAACACCATATATTTT.